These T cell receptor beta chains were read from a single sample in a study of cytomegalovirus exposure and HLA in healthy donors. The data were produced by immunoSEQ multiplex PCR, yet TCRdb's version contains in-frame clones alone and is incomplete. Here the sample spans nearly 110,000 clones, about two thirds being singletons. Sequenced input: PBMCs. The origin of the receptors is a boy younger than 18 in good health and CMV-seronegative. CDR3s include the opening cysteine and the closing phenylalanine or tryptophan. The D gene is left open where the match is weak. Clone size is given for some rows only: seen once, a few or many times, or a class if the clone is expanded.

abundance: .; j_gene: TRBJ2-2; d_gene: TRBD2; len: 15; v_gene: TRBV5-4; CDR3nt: TGTGCCAGCAGCCCAGCGGGGGTAGGCACCGGGGAGCTGTTTTTT; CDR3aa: CASSPAGVGTGELFF
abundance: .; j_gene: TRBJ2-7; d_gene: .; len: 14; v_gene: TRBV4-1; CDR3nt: TGCGCCAGCAGCCAAGTCTCCCCCTATGGCGAGCAGTACTTC; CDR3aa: CASSQVSPYGEQYF
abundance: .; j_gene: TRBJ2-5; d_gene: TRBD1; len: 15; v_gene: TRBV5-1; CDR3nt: TGCGCCAGCAGCTTCGACGGACAGGCCGGAGAGACCCAGTACTTC; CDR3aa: CASSFDGQAGETQYF
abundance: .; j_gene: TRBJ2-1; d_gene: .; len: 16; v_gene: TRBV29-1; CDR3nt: TGCAGCGTTGAAGATAGCTCAGCAAGGGGCTACAATGAGCAGTTCTTC; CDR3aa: CSVEDSSARGYNEQFF
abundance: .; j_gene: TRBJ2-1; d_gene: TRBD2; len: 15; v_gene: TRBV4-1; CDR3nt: TGCGCCAGCAGCCTTAGCGGGAGCTCCTACAATGAGCAGTTCTTC; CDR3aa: CASSLSGSSYNEQFF
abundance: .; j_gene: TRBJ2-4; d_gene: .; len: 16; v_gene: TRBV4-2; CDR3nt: TGTGCCAGCAGCCAAGACTGGGCGGGAGCCAAAAACATTCAGTACTTC; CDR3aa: CASSQDWAGAKNIQYF
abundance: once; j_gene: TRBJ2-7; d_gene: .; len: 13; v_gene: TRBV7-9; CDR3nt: TGTGCCACCAGGGGCAGTACTTCCTACGAGCAGTACTTC; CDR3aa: CATRGSTSYEQYF
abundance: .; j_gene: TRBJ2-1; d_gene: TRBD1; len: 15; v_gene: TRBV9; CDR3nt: TGTGCCAGCAGCTACCACGGGACAGGGGGAAGTGAGCAGTTCTTC; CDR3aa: CASSYHGTGGSEQFF
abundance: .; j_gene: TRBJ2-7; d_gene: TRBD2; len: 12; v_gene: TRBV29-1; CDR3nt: TGCAGCGCCTGGACTAGCGGCTACGAGCAGTACTTC; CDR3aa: CSAWTSGYEQYF
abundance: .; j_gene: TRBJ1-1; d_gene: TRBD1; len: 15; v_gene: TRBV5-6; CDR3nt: TGTGCCAGCAGCTTGGATCCAGGGGGCTCCACTGAAGCTTTCTTT; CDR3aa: CASSLDPGGSTEAFF
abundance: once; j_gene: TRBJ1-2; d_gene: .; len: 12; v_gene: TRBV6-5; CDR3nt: TGTGCCAGCAGATCCACAGGGTATGGCTACACCTTC; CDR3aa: CASRSTGYGYTF
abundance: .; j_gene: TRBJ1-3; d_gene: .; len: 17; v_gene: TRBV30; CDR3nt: TGTGCCTGGACCCCTCCGGGACTGCAACTTTCTGGAAACACCATATATTTT; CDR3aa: CAWTPPGLQLSGNTIYF
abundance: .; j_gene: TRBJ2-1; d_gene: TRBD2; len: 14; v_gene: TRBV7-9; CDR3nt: TGTGCCAGCGAGGGACTAGCGGGAGGTAATGAGCAGTTCTTC; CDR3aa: CASEGLAGGNEQFF
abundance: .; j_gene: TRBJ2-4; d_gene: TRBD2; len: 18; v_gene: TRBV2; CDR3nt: TGTGCCAGCAGTGTGGGTAGCGGGAGGGGGCTAGCCAAAAACATTCAGTACTTC; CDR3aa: CASSVGSGRGLAKNIQYF
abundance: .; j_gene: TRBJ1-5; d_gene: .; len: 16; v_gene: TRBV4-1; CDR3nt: TGCGCCAGCAGCCAAGACCCCGAGGGAGGCAATCAGCCCCAGCATTTT; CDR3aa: CASSQDPEGGNQPQHF
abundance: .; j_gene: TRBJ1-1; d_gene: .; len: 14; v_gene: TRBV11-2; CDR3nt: TGTGCCAGCAGCTCCCTCGGGTCGGACACTGAAGCTTTCTTT; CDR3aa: CASSSLGSDTEAFF
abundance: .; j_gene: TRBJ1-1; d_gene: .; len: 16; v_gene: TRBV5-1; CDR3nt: TGCGCCAGCAGCCACGGACACATCGGCTTGGACACTGAAGCTTTCTTT; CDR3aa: CASSHGHIGLDTEAFF
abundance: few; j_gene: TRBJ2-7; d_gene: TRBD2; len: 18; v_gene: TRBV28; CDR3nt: TGTGCCAGCAGTTTACCCCCCTTTTTACTAGCGGGAGGCCACGAGCAGTACTTC; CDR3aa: CASSLPPFLLAGGHEQYF
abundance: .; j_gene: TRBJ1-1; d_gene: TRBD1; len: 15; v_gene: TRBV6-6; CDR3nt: TGTGCCAGCAGCCACAGGGGGCCGATGAACACTGAAGCTTTCTTT; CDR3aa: CASSHRGPMNTEAFF
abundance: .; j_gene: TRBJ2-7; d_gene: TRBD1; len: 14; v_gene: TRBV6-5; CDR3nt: TGTGCCAGCAGAAGGGGGACAGCCTCCTACGAGCAGTACTTC; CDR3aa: CASRRGTASYEQYF
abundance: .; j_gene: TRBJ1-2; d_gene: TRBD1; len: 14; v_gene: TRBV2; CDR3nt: TGTGCCAGCGGTGGGGACAGCAACCCCTATGGCTACACCTTC; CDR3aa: CASGGDSNPYGYTF
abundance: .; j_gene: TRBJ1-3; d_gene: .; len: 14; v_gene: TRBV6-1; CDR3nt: TGTGCCAGCAGTCAACAGGGTCCTGGAAACACCATATATTTT; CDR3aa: CASSQQGPGNTIYF
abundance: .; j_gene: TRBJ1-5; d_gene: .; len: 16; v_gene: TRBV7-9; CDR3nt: TGTGCCAGCAGCCCGGGACTCATAGGGGGCAATCAGCCCCAGCATTTT; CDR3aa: CASSPGLIGGNQPQHF
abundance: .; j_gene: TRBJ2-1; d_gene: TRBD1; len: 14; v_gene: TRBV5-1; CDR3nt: TGCGCCAGCAGCGCGGGGACAGGGGGACATGAGCAGTTCTTC; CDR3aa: CASSAGTGGHEQFF
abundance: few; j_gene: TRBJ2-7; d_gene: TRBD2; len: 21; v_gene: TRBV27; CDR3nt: TGTGCCAGCAGTTTACACTATTCAACCGGGACTAGCGGGGCCTACTCCTACGAGCAGTACTTC; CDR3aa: CASSLHYSTGTSGAYSYEQYF
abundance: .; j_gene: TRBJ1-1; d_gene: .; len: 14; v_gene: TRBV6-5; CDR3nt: TGTGCCGCGTCTTCGAGAGGGATGAACACTGAAGCTTTCTTT; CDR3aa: CAASSRGMNTEAFF
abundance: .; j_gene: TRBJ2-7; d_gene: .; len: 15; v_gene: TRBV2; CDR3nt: TGTGCCAGCAGTGAACCTTCCCTAGTTTCCTACGAGCAGTACTTC; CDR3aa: CASSEPSLVSYEQYF
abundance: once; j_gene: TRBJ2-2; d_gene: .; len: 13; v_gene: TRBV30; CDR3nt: TGTGCCCGGTCCCAGGGTGACACCGGGGAGCTGTTTTTT; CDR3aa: CARSQGDTGELFF
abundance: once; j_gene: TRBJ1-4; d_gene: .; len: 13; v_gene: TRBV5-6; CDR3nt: TGTGCCAGCAGCTTGGAGAGAGAGGGAAAACTGTTTTTT; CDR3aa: CASSLEREGKLFF
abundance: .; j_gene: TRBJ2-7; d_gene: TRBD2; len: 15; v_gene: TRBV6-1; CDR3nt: TGTGCCAGCAGTGAAGGGACTAGCGGGTCCTACGAGCAGTACTTC; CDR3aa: CASSEGTSGSYEQYF
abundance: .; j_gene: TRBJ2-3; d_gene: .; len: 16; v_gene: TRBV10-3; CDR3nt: TGTGCCATCAGTGACCCACGGGACACAGGAGGAGGAACGCAGTATTTT; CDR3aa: CAISDPRDTGGGTQYF
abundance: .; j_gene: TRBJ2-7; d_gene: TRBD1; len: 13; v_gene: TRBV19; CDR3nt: TGTGCCAGTAGTAACACCCCAGGGGGCGAGCAGTACTTC; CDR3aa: CASSNTPGGEQYF
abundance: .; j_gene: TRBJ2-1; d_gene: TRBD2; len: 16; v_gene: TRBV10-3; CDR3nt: TGTGCCATCTCACTCGGGACTAGCGGGACCTACAATGAGCAGTTCTTC; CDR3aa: CAISLGTSGTYNEQFF
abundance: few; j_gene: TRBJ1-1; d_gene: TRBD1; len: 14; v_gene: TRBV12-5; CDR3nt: TGTGCTAGTGGACCCAGGGGGCCTTTCACTGAAGCTTTCTTT; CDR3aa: CASGPRGPFTEAFF
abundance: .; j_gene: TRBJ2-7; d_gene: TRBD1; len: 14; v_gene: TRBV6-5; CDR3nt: TGTGCCAGCAGCTTGACAGGGTTCTCCTACGAGCAGTACTTC; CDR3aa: CASSLTGFSYEQYF
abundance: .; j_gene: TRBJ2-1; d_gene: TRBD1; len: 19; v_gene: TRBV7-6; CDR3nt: TGTGCCAGCAGCACCCAGGACAGGGGGAAAAGACGGGGTGACAATGAGCAGTTCTTC; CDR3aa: CASSTQDRGKRRGDNEQFF
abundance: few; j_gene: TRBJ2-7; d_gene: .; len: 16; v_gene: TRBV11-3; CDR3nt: TGTGCCAGCAGCTTAGGAGGTTGGGCAGGCGGGGACGAGCAGTACTTC; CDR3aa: CASSLGGWAGGDEQYF
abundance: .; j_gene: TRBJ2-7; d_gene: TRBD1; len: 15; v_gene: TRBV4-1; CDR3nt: TGCGCCAGCAGCCAGGGGACAGACAGAGCCTACGAGCAGTACTTC; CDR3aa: CASSQGTDRAYEQYF
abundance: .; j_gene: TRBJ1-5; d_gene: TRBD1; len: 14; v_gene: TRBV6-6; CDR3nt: TGTGCCAGCAGTCGGACAGGGGGCAATCAGCCCCAGCATTTT; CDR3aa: CASSRTGGNQPQHF
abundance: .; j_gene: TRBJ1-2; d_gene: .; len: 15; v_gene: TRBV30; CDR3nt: TGTGCCTGGAGTGCCCCCAACGCCGGGGGCTATGGCTACACCTTC; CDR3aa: CAWSAPNAGGYGYTF
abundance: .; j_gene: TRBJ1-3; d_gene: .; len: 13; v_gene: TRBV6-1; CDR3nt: TGTGCCAGCAGTGAAGTCGGTGGAAACACCATATATTTT; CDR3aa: CASSEVGGNTIYF
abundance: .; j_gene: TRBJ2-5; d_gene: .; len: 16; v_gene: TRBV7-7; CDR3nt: TGTGCCAGCAGTTTCCTCTCGGGGAGGGGGGATGAGACCCAGTACTTC; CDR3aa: CASSFLSGRGDETQYF
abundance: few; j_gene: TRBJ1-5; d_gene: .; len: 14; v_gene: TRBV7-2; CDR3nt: TGTGCCAGCAGTTCCGACAGAGGCAATCAGCCCCAGCATTTT; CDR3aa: CASSSDRGNQPQHF
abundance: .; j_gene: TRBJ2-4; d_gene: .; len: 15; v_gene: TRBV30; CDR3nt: TGTGCCTGGAGTGTGGACTTATTAGCCAAAAACATTCAGTACTTC; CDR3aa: CAWSVDLLAKNIQYF
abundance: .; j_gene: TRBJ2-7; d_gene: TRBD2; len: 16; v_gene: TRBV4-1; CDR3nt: TGCGCCAGCAGCCAGCTACTAGCGGGAGTGGGTTACGAGCAGTACTTC; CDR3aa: CASSQLLAGVGYEQYF
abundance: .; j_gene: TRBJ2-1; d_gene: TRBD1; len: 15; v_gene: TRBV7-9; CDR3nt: TGTGCCAGCAGCGCCGACAGGGTCCAGGGGAATGAGCAGTTCTTC; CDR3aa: CASSADRVQGNEQFF
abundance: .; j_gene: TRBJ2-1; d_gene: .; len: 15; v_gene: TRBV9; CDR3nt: TGTGCCAGCACCATTATGGGGGACATTTACAATGAGCAGTTCTTC; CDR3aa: CASTIMGDIYNEQFF
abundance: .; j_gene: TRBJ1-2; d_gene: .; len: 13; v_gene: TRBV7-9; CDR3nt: TGTGCCAGCAGCTTCAGGACAGATGGGGGCTACACCTTC; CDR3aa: CASSFRTDGGYTF
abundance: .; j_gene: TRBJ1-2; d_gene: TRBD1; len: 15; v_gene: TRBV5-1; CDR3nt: TGCGCCAGCAGCTTCGGACAGGGGGCCGGCTATGGCTACACCTTC; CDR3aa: CASSFGQGAGYGYTF